The 13 T cell receptor beta chains listed next were all sequenced from one sample in a study of cytomegalovirus exposure and HLA in healthy donors. PCR amplification relied on 60 Vbeta primers (plus 13 Jbeta primers). The method was immunoSEQ multiplex PCR; TCRdb's version includes in-frame clones alone and lacks a portion of them. This table has roughly 200,000 clones, 70% to 90% appearing once. The sample consisted of PBMCs. These receptors originate from a woman in her 50s in good health and CMV-seronegative.

The chain is built from TRBV19 and TRBJ1-1; D gene unclear. Germline CDR1 LNHDA, CDR2 SQIVND (reference sequence). The CDR3 covers 14 residues. The V and J ends lost 6 bases and 5 bases respectively, with 16 bases between them. CDR3 loop: CASRADRRWTEAFF. The CDR3 DNA reads as TGTGCCAGTAGAGCGGACCGGAGGTGGACTGAAGCTTTCTTT.

This clone has only one observation. The chain combines TRBV19 with TRBJ2-3, with D tentatively TRBD2 (5 bases). V shed 5 bases and J shed 0 bases, with 15 bases lying between them. From germline, CDR1 is LNHDA and CDR2 SQIVND (reference sequence). This CDR3 has 16 residues. The CDR3, as DNA: TGTGCCAGTAGTCCGCGGATAGGCGGGAGCACAGATACGCAGTATTTT. It is translated as CASSPRIGGSTDTQYF.

The chain employs TRBV18 and TRBJ2-1; possible D gene TRBD1, 5 bases. The germline gives CDR1 KGHSH, CDR2 LQKENI. The CDR3 covers 13 residues. Trimming removed 5 bases at V and 4 bases at J, with 9 bases between. CDR3 nucleotides: TGTGCCAGCTCAGTACAGGAGTACAATGAGCAGTTCTTC. Encoded protein: CASSVQEYNEQFF.

This chain connects TRBV6-1 to TRBJ2-7, with D possibly TRBD1 on 6 matching bases. CDR1 is MNHNS and CDR2 is SASEGT in the germline V gene. The CDR3 is 14 residues long. Trimming took off 1 base at V and 0 bases at J, with 7 bases between the two ends. CDR3 loop: CASSEVGGSYEQYF. DNA of the CDR3: TGTGCCAGCAGTGAAGTAGGGGGCTCCTACGAGCAGTACTTC.

V usage is TRBV7-2 and J usage is TRBJ1-1; D is uncertain. The CDR3 runs to 15 residues. Deletions cut 1 base from V and 1 base from J, with 10 bases between. CDR1 is SGHTA and CDR2 is FQGNSA in the germline V gene. The CDR3, as DNA: TGTGCCAGCAGCTTAGTACTCCTCCAGAACACTGAAGCTTTCTTT. This translates into CASSLVLLQNTEAFF.

In regard to this clone: The same CDR3 can be traced to other DNA sequences in this sample. The CDR3 DNA sequence: TGTGCCAGCAGTGGGGACAGGAACACTGAAGCTTTCTTT. This codes for CASSGDRNTEAFF. The rearrangement uses TRBV2 and TRBJ1-1, with 7 bases lining up with TRBD1. V dropped 4 bases and J dropped 1; count of bases not matched to a gene: 0. The CDR3 extends over 13 amino acids. In germline, CDR1 is SNHLY, CDR2 FYNNEI.

The chain carries TRBV4-2 and TRBJ2-1, with TRBD2 identical over 9 bases. Germline V gives CDR1 LGHNA, CDR2 YNFKEQ. With V trimmed by 4 bases and J by 8 bases, 12 bases remained unmatched. CDR3 size: 16 residues. CDR3 region: CASSRSGVAGDHEQFF. CDR3 nucleotide sequence: TGTGCCAGCAGCCGGTCCGGGGTAGCGGGAGACCATGAGCAGTTCTTC.

The rearrangement joins TRBV28 to TRBJ2-1; TRBD1 aligns across 8 bases. This CDR3 contains 15 residues. CDR1 MDHEN and CDR2 SYDVKM come from the germline V gene. J gave up 2 bases and V 10 bases, and 10 bases lay outside the gene matches. Here the CDR3 reads CAIRGGQGAYNEQFF. CDR3 DNA sequence: TGTGCCATCAGGGGAGGACAGGGCGCCTACAATGAGCAGTTCTTC.

The chain's CDR3 is CASSLEGVGTF. The CDR3 coding sequence is TGTGCCAGCAGCTTAGAAGGGGTGGGCACCTTC. V and J are TRBV13 and TRBJ1-2, with D possibly TRBD1 on 5 matching bases. The CDR3 has 11 amino acids. V lost 1 base to trimming and J lost 13 bases, with 10 bases between them. The germline gives CDR1 PRHDT, CDR2 FYEKMQ (reference sequence).

This chain links TRBV27 with TRBJ2-1; TRBD2 might be the D (5 bases). V lost 8 bases to trimming and J lost 12 bases, with 17 bases between them. This CDR3 comprises 12 residues. CDR1 is MNHEY, CDR2 SMNVEV, per germline (reference sequence). CDR3 coding DNA: TGTGCCAGCGGCCCGTCGGAGGAGGCGCAGTTCTTC. Translating it yields CASGPSEEAQFF.

The V gene is TRBV9, the J gene TRBJ1-3; 9 bases line up with TRBD1. From germline, CDR1 is SGDLS and CDR2 YYNGEE. V dropped 4 bases and J dropped 0; count of bases not matched to a gene: 5. The CDR3 contains 16 residues. CDR3 sequence: CASSWGQGNSGNTIYF. The CDR3 region has the DNA TGTGCCAGCAGCTGGGGACAGGGAAACTCTGGAAACACCATATATTTT.

The rearrangement links TRBV4-2 to TRBJ2-1; TRBD2 matches at 9 bases. CDR1 and CDR2 from the germline V gene are LGHNA and YNFKEQ. The ends lost 1 base at V and 0 bases at J; junction bases unmatched: 4. The CDR3 sequence is 17 residues long. CDR3 protein: CASSQVNSGSSYNEQFF. The CDR3 DNA reads TGTGCCAGCAGCCAAGTGAATAGCGGGAGCTCCTACAATGAGCAGTTCTTC.

The CDR3 is CASSYMVGNEQYF. The CDR3 DNA reads as TGTGCCAGCAGTTATATGGTGGGCAACGAGCAGTACTTC. The chain joins TRBV27 to TRBJ2-7; unclear D gene. This CDR3 has 13 amino acids. Trimming stripped 4 bases from V and 5 bases from J, with 12 bases between. Germline V gene data show CDR1 as MNHEY and CDR2 as SMNVEV (reference sequence).